The 21 T cell receptor beta chains given below trace back to one sample, sequenced in a study of T-cell memory formation after mild COVID-19. TCRdb used MiXCR to reprocess the 5' RACE reads, holding one entry per CDR3 protein. Counted here are about 540,000 distinct CDR3 sequences, roughly 21% occurring once; the ten biggest clones make up around 12%. Sequencing was carried out using PBMCs or a T cell subset sorted from them (not recorded which). Receptors were obtained from an adult woman who had mild COVID-19 (a few samples of this study predate the infection). Cell type and time point are not known.

This sequence joins TRBV11-3 and TRBJ2-1; D gene ambiguous. Deletions cut 5 bases from V and 8 bases from J, with 13 bases between. The CDR3 extends over 13 amino acids. Germline CDR1 and CDR2: SGHNT and YENEEA. CDR3 nucleotide sequence: TGTGCCAGCAGCCCACCTCTGGATGATGAGCAGTTCTTC. Its protein product is CASSPPLDDEQFF.

J is TRBJ2-3 and V is TRBV20-1; a possible D gene is TRBD2 (6 bases). The germline V gene has CDR1 DFQATT and CDR2 SNEGSKA (reference sequence). Trimming pared 5 bases from V and 2 bases from J, leaving 17 bases between. CDR3 size: 15 residues. The CDR3 DNA reads as TGCAGTGCTCAATCGGGACTTCCTACCACAGATACGCAGTATTTT. Its protein product is CSAQSGLPTTDTQYF.

This clonotype was picked up a small number of times. V gene TRBV9 combines with J gene TRBJ2-1; TRBD2 agrees at 11 bases. V dropped 3 bases and J dropped 4; count of bases not matched to a gene: 6. Per the germline V gene, CDR1 is SGDLS and CDR2 is YYNGEE. The length of the CDR3 is 16 residues. As DNA, the CDR3 is TGTGCCAGCAGCGACGCCTTAGCGGGAGGGTACAATGAGCAGTTCTTC. Amino acids: CASSDALAGGYNEQFF.

The chain is built from TRBV30 and TRBJ1-5, with 7 nucleotides matching TRBD1. Germline V gene sequence: CDR1 GTSNPN, CDR2 SVGIG (reference sequence). The V gene end was trimmed by 4 bases and the J gene end by 4 bases; junction bases not matched to a gene: 7. The CDR3 is 14 amino acids. CDR3 bases: TGTGCCTGGAACCCGACAGGGCCAAATCAGCCCCAGCATTTT. This encodes CAWNPTGPNQPQHF.

The gene calls are TRBV12-3 or TRBV12-4 and TRBJ2-3, with 9 bases lining up with TRBD1. V lost 4 bases and J lost 3; bases outside the gene matches: 5. This CDR3 region has 15 residues. The DNA for the CDR3 is TGTGCCAGCAGTTCACAGGGGGCGCTGACAGATACGCAGTATTTT. Protein sequence: CASSSQGALTDTQYF.

The chain is built from TRBV5-5 and TRBJ2-5, with D perhaps matching TRBD2 (6 bases). CDR1 is SGHKS, CDR2 YYEKEE, per germline (reference sequence). The CDR3 totals 15 residues. V was shortened by 3 bases and J by 4 bases, with 16 bases between the two germline ends. The CDR3 sequence: CASSSPTSSGETQYF. CDR3 DNA: TGTGCCAGCAGCTCACCGACTAGTAGTGGAGAGACCCAGTACTTC.

The chain is built from TRBV11-1 and TRBJ2-7, with TRBD1 matching over 9 bases. CDR3 length: 16 amino acids. Germline V gives CDR1 SGHAT, CDR2 FQDESV (reference sequence). V trimming: 4 bases; J trimming: 5 bases; junction bases outside the gene matches: 12. The CDR3 DNA follows: TGTGCCAGCAGCTCTGGGGGACGACAGGGGGGCGACGAGCAGTACTTC. This gives the protein CASSSGGRQGGDEQYF.

Only one count was recorded for this clonotype. This sequence joins TRBV30 and TRBJ2-4; D remains ambiguous. This CDR3 is 16 amino acids long. V lost 0 bases and J lost 7, with 19 bases in between. Germline values: CDR1 GTSNPN, CDR2 SVGIG (reference sequence). The CDR3 loop is CAWSVWRSGPGNIQYF. For the CDR3, the DNA is TGTGCCTGGAGTGTGTGGCGGAGTGGCCCCGGGAACATTCAGTACTTC.

The V and J genes are TRBV6-1 and TRBJ1-2, with D possibly TRBD1 on 5 matching bases. CDR3 length: 13 residues. From germline, CDR1 is MNHNS and CDR2 SASEGT. Trimming stripped 5 bases from V and 4 bases from J, with 11 bases between. CDR3 in amino acids: CASSWDLGYGYTF. The CDR3 DNA sequence: TGTGCCAGCAGTTGGGACCTGGGCTATGGCTACACCTTC.

V gene TRBV11-2 combines with J gene TRBJ1-1; 7 bases are a match to TRBD1. Germline loops: CDR1 SGHAT, CDR2 FQNNGV. Losses at the gene ends were 2 bases for V and 6 bases for J; bases not matched to a gene: 9. This CDR3 has 15 amino acids. In nucleotides, the CDR3 is TGTGCCAGCAGCTTAAACAACAGGGGACGTTCTGAAGCTTTCTTT. As protein: CASSLNNRGRSEAFF.

This rearrangement joins TRBV6-2 or TRBV6-3 to TRBJ1-2; D not certain. V was clipped by 0 bases and J by 2 bases, with 10 bases between them. Germline V lookup: CDR1 MNHEY, CDR2 SVGEGT. CDR3 length: 15 amino acids. The CDR3 sequence is CASSYSMNRNYGYTF. The DNA for the CDR3 is TGTGCCAGCAGTTACTCGATGAACAGAAACTATGGCTACACCTTC.

The chain uses TRBV5-1 and TRBJ2-3, with D possibly being TRBD2 (5 bases). The V and J ends lost 3 bases and 1 base respectively, with 18 bases between them. Germline CDR1 is SGHRS and CDR2 is YFSETQ. The CDR3 covers 17 residues. CDR3 sequence (DNA): TGCGCCAGCAGCTCCGGACTCGGCTCGATGGGCACAGATACGCAGTATTTT. This translates into CASSSGLGSMGTDTQYF.

This clonotype came up a few times. V gene TRBV30 combines with J gene TRBJ2-7; TRBD1 aligns across 7 bases. The junction had 2 bases not matched to a gene; V was cut back by 3 bases and J by 3 bases. CDR1 GTSNPN and CDR2 SVGIG come from the germline V gene (reference sequence). CDR3 length: 12 amino acids. The CDR3 bases are TGTGCCTGGAGCCGGGACAGCTACGAGCAGTACTTC. Translation gives CAWSRDSYEQYF.

The V and J genes are TRBV4-2 and TRBJ1-2; no clear D gene. The CDR3 spans 15 residues. Germline V lookup: CDR1 LGHNA, CDR2 YNFKEQ. Trimming took off 2 bases at V and 8 bases at J, with 18 bases between the two ends. The chain's CDR3 is CASSQPVPGSGGYTF. CDR3 nucleotides: TGTGCCAGCAGCCAACCTGTTCCCGGGTCGGGGGGCTACACCTTC.

This chain uses TRBV7-2 with TRBJ2-1; D is tentatively TRBD1 or TRBD2 (6 bases each). The ends were cut back, 4 bases at V and 12 bases at J, with 13 bases in the middle. The CDR3 spans 12 residues. From germline, CDR1 is SGHTA and CDR2 FQGNSA. CDR3: CASSSGGAGQFF. In DNA, the CDR3 is TGTGCCAGCAGCTCCGGGGGCGCCGGGCAGTTCTTC.

The chain joins TRBV7-3 to TRBJ2-1, with 7 bases that match TRBD2. Losses at the gene ends were 4 bases for V and 8 bases for J; bases not matched to a gene: 11. Looked up from germline, CDR1 is SGHTA and CDR2 is FQGTGA. This CDR3 has 15 residues. CDR3 coding DNA: TGTGCCAGCAGCTCGCGGGAGTCTCGATTCCATGAGCAGTTCTTC. Protein product: CASSSRESRFHEQFF.

This chain links TRBV15 with TRBJ1-1, with D maybe TRBD1 (6 bases). Trimming pared 5 bases from V and 5 bases from J, leaving 18 bases between. The CDR3 runs to 15 residues. Germline lookup yields CDR1 LNHNV and CDR2 YYDKDF (reference sequence). CDR3 in DNA: TGTGCCACCAGCCGGGGGGGCCAGGGTAGTACTGAAGCTTTCTTT. Translation gives CATSRGGQGSTEAFF.

In this sample, this clonotype turned up a few times. The chain joins TRBV29-1 to TRBJ2-2; possibly TRBD1 for D (6 bases). The germline V and J ends were trimmed by 6 bases and 2 bases, with 13 bases remaining between them. The CDR3 covers 14 residues. Germline V gene sequence: CDR1 SQVTM, CDR2 ANQGSEA. CDR3 in DNA: TGCAGCGTCAGAGGGGGTACCAACACCGGGGAGCTGTTTTTT. This translates into CSVRGGTNTGELFF.

This clonotype was seen only once. V and J are TRBV3-1 and TRBJ2-1; no firm D call. Per the germline V gene, CDR1 is LGHDT and CDR2 is YNNKEL (reference sequence). The CDR3 extends over 15 amino acids. Between the trimmed V and J ends, which lost 2 bases and 0 bases, there was a span of 8 bases. The CDR3 DNA is TGTGCCAGCAGCCAACCAGCCAGCTCCTACAATGAGCAGTTCTTC. Its translation is CASSQPASSYNEQFF.

V gene TRBV12-3 or TRBV12-4 combines with J gene TRBJ1-1; 9 bases align to TRBD1. The CDR3 spans 15 residues. V was clipped by 6 bases and J by 8 bases; unmatched bases: 13. The CDR3 is CASRNTGTGQVEAFF. CDR3 DNA sequence: TGTGCCAGCAGAAATACCGGGACAGGGCAGGTAGAAGCTTTCTTT.

This clonotype has a handful of counts. The rearrangement joins TRBV7-2 to TRBJ2-7, with a tentative D call TRBD2 (6 bases). The CDR3 extends over 15 amino acids. V was clipped by 8 bases and J by 4 bases, with 21 bases between them. Germline assignment: CDR1 SGHTA and CDR2 FQGNSA. The CDR3 region is CASRPSGSTSYEQYF. The CDR3 nucleotides read TGTGCCAGCCGCCCCTCGGGGTCGACTAGTTACGAGCAGTACTTC.